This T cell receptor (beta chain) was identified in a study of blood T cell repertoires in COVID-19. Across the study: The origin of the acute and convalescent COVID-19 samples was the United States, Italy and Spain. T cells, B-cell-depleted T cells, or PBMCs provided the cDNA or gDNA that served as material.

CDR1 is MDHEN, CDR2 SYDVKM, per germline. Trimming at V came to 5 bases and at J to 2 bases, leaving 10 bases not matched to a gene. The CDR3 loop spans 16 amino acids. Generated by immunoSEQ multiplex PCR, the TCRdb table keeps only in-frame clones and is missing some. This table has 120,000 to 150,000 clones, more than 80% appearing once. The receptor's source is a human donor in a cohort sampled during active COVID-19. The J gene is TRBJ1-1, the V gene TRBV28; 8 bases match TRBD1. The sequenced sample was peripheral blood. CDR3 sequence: CASSLSPGQGNTEAFF. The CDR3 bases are TGTGCCAGCAGTCTGTCCCCTGGACAGGGAAACACTGAAGCTTTCTTT.